This record looks at one T cell receptor (beta chain) sequence and its context. Antigen: not known. The sample belongs to a study of cytomegalovirus exposure and HLA in healthy donors. Study outcomes and limitations: Later work found that TCR association rates differed between HLA loci; DRB1 had the most and HLA-C the fewest. The productive fraction for most TCR beta V segments was about 87% or about 30% in an earlier analysis.

The CDR3 covers 15 residues. V dropped 5 bases and J dropped 2; count of bases not matched to a gene: 4. CDR1 and CDR2 (germline): SGHTA, FQGNSA. The primer mix had 60 Vbeta and 13 Jbeta primers. Here immunoSEQ multiplex PCR was the method, and the copy in TCRdb shows in-frame clones only, minus some. This sample has about 140,000 clones, with about three quarters found just once. The chain employs TRBV7-2 and TRBJ2-1, with TRBD1 matching over 9 bases. The source of this sequence is a man aged 50 or older in good health and CMV-seropositive. Input material: PBMCs. CDR3: CASSRTGEPYNEQFF. The DNA of the CDR3 is TGTGCCAGCAGCCGGACAGGGGAACCCTACAATGAGCAGTTCTTC.